The following is a T cell receptor (beta chain) sequence with its context. These data originate in a study of blood T cell repertoires in COVID-19. Study overall: PBMCs, B-cell-depleted T cells, or T cells were the source of the cDNA or gDNA that made up the material.

TCRdb keeps only in-frame clones here, not all; method: immunoSEQ multiplex PCR. The table includes about 340,000 clones, 70% to 90% detected once. CDR1 and CDR2 (germline): SGHVS, FQNEAQ. The CDR3 is 14 residues long. The ends were cut back, 1 base at V and 7 bases at J, with 13 bases in the middle. The sample consisted of peripheral blood. The chain is built from TRBV7-8 and TRBJ1-2; a possible D gene is TRBD1 (6 bases). The TCR was taken from a woman aged 55-69 years with COVID-19, enrolled during active disease. The CDR3 DNA is TGTGCCAGCAGCTTAGGTCCACAGGGTAGTGGCTACACCTTC. Translated, it gives CASSLGPQGSGYTF.